This TCR beta chain was captured in a study of CD4 and CD8 cells across lung adenocarcinoma regions (dated by TCRdb to 2016 to 2018). Broadly, across the study: The study examined intratumor heterogeneity of the T cell receptor repertoire by comparing tumor centers with tumor margins.

Patients with localized lung adenocarcinoma, a subtype of non-small cell lung cancer, were used as donors. The samples were taken from the centers of localized lung adenocarcinomas. For TCR repertoire analysis, CD8+ T cells from tumor tissue were profiled apart from CD4+ T cells. The method behind the library was PCR. The instrument was a HiSeq X Ten. TCRdb reran the public reads through fastp at Q25 and MiXCR, keeping productive beta chains. Each record represents a unique CDR3 protein, reported with the most common genes and DNA among its rows. This sample is represented by some 16,000 distinct CDR3 sequences; over 50% of them were singletons. The ten biggest clones cover about 30% of the sample. This clonotype was recorded at least ten times. Its target antigen remains unknown. No per-base quality is available; no much larger clone lies one base away. The sequence derives from a female donor with lung adenocarcinoma. The CD4 and CD8 labels of this study may be unreliable. The specimen was CD8+ T cells from the center of a lung tumor. Taken with the paper, the label for cell subset or site translates to: tumor center region.

The nucleotide sequence is TGTGCCAGCAGTGGTTCAACAGGGCTGGTCGGTGGCTACACCTTC. This sequence encodes CASSGSTGLVGGYTF. The chain is made from TRBV6-1 and TRBJ1-2, with a weak D call of TRBD1 (6 bases match). The V end loses 4 bases and the J end loses 7 bases, and a stretch of 19 bases separates them. Spanning cysteine to phenylalanine, the CDR3 consists of 15 amino acids. Of all the DNA, just the CDR3 is kept, 45 bases in frame from base 1. CDR1 and CDR2 are drawn from the germline V gene: MNHNS, SASEGT.